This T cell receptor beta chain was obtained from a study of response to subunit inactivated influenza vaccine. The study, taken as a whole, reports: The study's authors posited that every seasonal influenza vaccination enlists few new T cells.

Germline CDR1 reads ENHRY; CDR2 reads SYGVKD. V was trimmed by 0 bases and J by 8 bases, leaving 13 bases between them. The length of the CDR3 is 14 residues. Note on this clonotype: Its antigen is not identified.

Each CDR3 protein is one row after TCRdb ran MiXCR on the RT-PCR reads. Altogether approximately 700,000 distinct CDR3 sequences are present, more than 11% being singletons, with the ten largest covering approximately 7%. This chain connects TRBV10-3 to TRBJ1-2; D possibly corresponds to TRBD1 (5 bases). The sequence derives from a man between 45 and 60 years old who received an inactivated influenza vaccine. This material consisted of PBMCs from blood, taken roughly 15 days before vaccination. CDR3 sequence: CAISESIGHWGYTF. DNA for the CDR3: TGTGCCATCAGTGAGTCGATTGGACATTGGGGCTACACCTTC.